Sequencing of this T cell receptor beta chain was carried out in a study of T-cell reconstitution after alpha-beta-depleted transplantation in children. Unique molecular identifiers were used to barcode this TCRbeta library. In TCRdb, the PCR reads were re-called with MiXCR into one record per CDR3 protein. Of approximately 490,000 distinct CDR3 sequences detected, 9.5% to 15% appear once; the ten largest clones hold about 6%. Germline V gene lookup returns CDR1 MNHEY and CDR2 SVGAGI. V lost 6 bases to trimming and J lost 4 bases; unmatched junction nucleotides: 12. This CDR3 spans 16 amino acids. This chain connects TRBV6-5 to TRBJ2-1, with TRBD1 identical over 7 bases. The sequence derives from a human donor who donated a stem cell graft to a child with combined immunodeficiency. The sample consisted of PBMCs from the stem cell graft donor, taken from the stem cell graft. DNA of the CDR3: TGTGCCAGCAGAAAAGGCCGGGACAGCCTTTACAATGAGCAGTTCTTC. It yields the protein CASRKGRDSLYNEQFF.